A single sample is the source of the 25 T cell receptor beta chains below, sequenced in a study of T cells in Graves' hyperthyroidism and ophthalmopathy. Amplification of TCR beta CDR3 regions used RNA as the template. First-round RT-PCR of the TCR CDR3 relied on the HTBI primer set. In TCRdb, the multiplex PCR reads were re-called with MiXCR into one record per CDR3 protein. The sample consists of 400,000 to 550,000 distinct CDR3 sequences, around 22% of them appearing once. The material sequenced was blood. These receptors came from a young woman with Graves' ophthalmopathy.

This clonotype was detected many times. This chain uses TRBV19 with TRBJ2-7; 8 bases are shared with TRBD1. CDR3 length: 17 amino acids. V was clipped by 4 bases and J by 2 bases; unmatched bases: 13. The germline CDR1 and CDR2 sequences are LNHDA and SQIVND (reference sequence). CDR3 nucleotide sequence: TGTGCCAGTAGTAAGAACCGGGACAGGCCTTCTCCCTACGAGCAGTACTTC. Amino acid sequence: CASSKNRDRPSPYEQYF.

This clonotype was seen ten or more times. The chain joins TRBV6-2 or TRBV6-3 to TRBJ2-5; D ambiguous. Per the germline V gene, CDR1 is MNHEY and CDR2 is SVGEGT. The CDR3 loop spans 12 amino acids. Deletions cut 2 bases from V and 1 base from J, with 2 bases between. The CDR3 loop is CASSYRQETQYF. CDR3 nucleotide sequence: TGTGCCAGCAGTTACCGCCAAGAGACCCAGTACTTC.

The CDR3 nucleotides are TGCGCCAGCAGTGAGTCGATCTCAAGTGGCTACACCTTC. The encoded protein is CASSESISSGYTF. This chain joins TRBV10-1 and TRBJ1-2; unclear D gene. This CDR3 region has 13 residues. Trimming removed 0 bases from V and 7 bases from J, with 9 bases in between. Germline CDR1 is WNHNN and CDR2 is SYGVQD (reference sequence).

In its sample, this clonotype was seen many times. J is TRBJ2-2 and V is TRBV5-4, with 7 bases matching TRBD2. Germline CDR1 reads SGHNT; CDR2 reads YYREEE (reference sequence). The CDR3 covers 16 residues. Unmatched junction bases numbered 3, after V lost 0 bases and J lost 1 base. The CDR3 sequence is CASSLGLAGNTGELFF. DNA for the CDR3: TGTGCCAGCAGCTTGGGGTTAGCGGGGAACACCGGGGAGCTGTTTTTT. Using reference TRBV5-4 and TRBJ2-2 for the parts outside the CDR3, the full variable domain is ETGVTQSPTHLIKTRGQQVTLRCSSQSGHNTVSWYQQALGQGPQFIFQYYREEENGRGNFPPRFSGLQFPNYSSELNVNALELDDSALYLCASSLGLAGNTGELFFGEGSRLTVL.

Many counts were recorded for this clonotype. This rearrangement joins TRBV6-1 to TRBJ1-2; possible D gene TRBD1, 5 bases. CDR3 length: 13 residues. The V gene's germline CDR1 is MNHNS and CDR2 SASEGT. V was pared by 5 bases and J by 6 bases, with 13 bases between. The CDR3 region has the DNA TGTGCCAGCAGTCGCGAGGGGTTCGATGGCTACACCTTC. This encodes CASSREGFDGYTF.

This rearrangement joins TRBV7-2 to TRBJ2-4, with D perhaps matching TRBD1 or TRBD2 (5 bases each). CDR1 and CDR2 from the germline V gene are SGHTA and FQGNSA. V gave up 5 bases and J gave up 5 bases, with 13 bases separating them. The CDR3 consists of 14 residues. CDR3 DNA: TGTGCCAGCAGCCACGGGACGGCCCAAAACATTCAGTACTTC. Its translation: CASSHGTAQNIQYF.

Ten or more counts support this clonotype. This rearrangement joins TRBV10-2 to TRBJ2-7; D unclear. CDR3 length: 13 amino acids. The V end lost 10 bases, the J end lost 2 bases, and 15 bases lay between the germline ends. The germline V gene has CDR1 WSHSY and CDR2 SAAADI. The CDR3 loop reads CATQSIRTYEQYF. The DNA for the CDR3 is TGCGCCACCCAGTCGATTAGAACCTACGAGCAGTACTTC.

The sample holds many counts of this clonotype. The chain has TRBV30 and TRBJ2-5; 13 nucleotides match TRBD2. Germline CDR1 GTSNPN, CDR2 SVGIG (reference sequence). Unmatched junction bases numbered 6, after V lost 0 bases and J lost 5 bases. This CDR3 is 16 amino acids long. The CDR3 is CAWSVGLAGVWETQYF. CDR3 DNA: TGTGCCTGGAGTGTTGGACTAGCGGGGGTGTGGGAGACCCAGTACTTC.

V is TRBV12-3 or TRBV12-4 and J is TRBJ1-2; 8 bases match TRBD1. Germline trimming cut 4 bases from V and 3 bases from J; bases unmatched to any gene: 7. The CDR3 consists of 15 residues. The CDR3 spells CASSSSGGRYYGYTF. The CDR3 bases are TGTGCCAGCAGTTCGTCAGGGGGCCGGTACTATGGCTACACCTTC.

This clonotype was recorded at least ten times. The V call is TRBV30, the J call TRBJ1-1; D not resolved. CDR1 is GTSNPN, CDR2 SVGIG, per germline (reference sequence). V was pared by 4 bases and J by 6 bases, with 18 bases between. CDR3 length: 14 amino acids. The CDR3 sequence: CAWKLLPVWSEAFF. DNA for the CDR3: TGTGCCTGGAAGCTACTCCCTGTTTGGTCTGAAGCTTTCTTT.

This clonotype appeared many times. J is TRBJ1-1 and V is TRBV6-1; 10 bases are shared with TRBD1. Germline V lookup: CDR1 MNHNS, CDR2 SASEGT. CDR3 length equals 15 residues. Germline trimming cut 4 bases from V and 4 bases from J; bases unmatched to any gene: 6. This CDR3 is CASSARTGGGTEAFF. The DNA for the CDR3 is TGTGCCAGCAGTGCCCGGACAGGGGGTGGCACTGAAGCTTTCTTT.

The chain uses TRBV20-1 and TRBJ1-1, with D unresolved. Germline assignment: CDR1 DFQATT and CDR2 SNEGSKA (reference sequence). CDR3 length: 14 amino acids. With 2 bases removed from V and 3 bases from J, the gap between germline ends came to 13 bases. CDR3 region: CSARWSLSYTEAFF. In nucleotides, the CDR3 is TGCAGTGCTAGATGGTCCCTGTCCTACACTGAAGCTTTCTTT.

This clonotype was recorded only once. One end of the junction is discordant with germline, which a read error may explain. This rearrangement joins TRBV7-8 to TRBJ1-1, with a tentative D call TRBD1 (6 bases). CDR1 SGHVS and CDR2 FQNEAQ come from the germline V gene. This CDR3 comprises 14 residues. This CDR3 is CASSLGGYGGEACF. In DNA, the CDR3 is TGTGCCAGCAGCTTAGGGGGGTACGGGGGCGAAGCTTGCTTT.

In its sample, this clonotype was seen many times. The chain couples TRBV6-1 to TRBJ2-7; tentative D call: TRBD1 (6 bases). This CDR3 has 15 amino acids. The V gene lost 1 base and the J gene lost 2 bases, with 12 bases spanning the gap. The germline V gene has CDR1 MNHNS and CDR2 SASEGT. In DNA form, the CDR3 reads TGTGCCAGCAGTGAAGACTTTCGGGACACCTACGAGCAGTACTTC. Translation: CASSEDFRDTYEQYF.

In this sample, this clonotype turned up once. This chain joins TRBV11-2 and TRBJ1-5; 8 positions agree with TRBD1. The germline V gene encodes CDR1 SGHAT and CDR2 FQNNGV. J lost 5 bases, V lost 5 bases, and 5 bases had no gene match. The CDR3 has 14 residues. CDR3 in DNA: TGTGCCAGCAGCCCCCAGACAGGGGATCAGCCCCAGCATTTT. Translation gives CASSPQTGDQPQHF.

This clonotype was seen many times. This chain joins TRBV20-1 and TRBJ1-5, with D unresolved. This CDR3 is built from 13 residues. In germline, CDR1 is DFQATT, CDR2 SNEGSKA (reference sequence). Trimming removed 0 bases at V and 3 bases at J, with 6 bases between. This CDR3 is CSARETYNQPQHF. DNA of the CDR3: TGCAGTGCTAGAGAGACCTACAATCAGCCCCAGCATTTT.

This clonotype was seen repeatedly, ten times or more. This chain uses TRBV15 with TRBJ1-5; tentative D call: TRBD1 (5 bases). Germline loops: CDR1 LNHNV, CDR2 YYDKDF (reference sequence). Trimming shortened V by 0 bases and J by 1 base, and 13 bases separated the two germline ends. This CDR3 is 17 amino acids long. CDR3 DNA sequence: TGTGCCACCAGCAGAGATTCCCCAGGGAAGAGCAATCAGCCCCAGCATTTT. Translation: CATSRDSPGKSNQPQHF.

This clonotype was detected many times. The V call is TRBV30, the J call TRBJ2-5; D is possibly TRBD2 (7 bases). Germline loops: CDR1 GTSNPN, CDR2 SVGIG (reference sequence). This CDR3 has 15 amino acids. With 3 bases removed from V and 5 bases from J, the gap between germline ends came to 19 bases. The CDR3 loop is CAWSGLGGARETQYF. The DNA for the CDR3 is TGTGCCTGGAGCGGACTAGGGGGGGCTAGGGAGACCCAGTACTTC.

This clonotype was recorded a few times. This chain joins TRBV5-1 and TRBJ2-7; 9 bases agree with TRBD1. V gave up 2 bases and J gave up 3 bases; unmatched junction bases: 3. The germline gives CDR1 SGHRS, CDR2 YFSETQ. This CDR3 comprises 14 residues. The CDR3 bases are TGCGCCAGCAGCTTTGTGGGACAGGGCTACGAGCAGTACTTC. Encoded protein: CASSFVGQGYEQYF.

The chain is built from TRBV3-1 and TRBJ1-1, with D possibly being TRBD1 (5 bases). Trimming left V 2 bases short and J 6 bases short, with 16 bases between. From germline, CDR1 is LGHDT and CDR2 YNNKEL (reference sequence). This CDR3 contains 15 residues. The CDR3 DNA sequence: TGTGCCAGCAGCCAATCCTGGGGCAGACTCGCTGAAGCTTTCTTT. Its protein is CASSQSWGRLAEAFF.

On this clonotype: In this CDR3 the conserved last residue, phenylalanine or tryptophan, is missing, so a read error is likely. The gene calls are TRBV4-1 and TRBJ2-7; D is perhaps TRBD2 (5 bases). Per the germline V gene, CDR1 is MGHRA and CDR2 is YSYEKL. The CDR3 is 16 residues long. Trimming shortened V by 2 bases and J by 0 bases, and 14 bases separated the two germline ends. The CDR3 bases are TGCGCCAGCAGCCAATCGCGGGCCAGGAACTCCTACGAGCAGTACTAC. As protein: CASSQSRARNSYEQYY.

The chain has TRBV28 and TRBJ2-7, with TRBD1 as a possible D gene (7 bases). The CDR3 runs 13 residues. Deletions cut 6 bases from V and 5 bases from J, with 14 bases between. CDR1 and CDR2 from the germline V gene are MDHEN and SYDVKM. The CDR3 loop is CASRGGGENEQYF. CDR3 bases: TGTGCCAGCAGAGGAGGGGGCGAGAACGAGCAGTACTTC.

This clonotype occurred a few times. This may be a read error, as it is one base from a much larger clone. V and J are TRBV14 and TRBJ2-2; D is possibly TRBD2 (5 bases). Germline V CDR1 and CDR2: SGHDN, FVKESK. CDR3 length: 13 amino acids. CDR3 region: CASSQENTGELCF. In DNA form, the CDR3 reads TGTGCCAGCAGCCAAGAGAACACCGGGGAGCTGTGTTTT.

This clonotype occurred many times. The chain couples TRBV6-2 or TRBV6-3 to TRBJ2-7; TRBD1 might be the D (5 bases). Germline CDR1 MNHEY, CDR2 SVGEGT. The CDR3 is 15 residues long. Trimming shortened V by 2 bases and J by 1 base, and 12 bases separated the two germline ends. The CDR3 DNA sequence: TGTGCCAGCAGTTACGGTCAGGGCGCTTCCTACGAGCAGTACTTC. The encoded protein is CASSYGQGASYEQYF.

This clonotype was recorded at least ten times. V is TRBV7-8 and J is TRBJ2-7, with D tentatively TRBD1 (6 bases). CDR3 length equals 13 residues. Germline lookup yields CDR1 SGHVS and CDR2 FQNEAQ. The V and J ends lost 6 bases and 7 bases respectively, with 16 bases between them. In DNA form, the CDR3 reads TGTGCCAGCAGAGCTAACAGGGACGGGGAGCAGTACTTC. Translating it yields CASRANRDGEQYF.